This T cell receptor (beta chain) was identified during a study of T cell repertoires in cytomegalovirus infection. On the study more broadly: Peptides in the study included HLA-C-restricted and HLA-B-restricted CMV epitopes. An indication of both CMV infection and matching HLA type came from public TCR beta signatures.

TCRdb redid the calling of the reads with MiXCR, one entry per CDR3 protein. The repertoire holds fewer than 1,000,000 distinct CDR3 sequences, with approximately 31% as singletons. This clonotype was found a few times. Its antigen is as yet unknown. V was cut by 5 bases and J by 0 bases, with 10 bases left in between. The CDR3 consists of 14 residues. CDR1 is MGHRA and CDR2 is YSYEKL in the germline V gene. Study findings and constraints: Totalled public TCR beta family frequency picked out people who carried CMV plus the relevant HLA. HLA-C-restricted TCR beta clonotypes specific for CMV led the ex vivo response.

The sequence was obtained from a human donor in good health (CMV status not recorded). Some clones in this sample may be carry-over from other donors' samples. J is TRBJ1-1 and V is TRBV4-1; tentatively, D is TRBD1 (5 bases). Sequences were derived from cultured CD8+ T cells from PBMCs, sampled from culture after CMV antigen stimulation. In DNA, the CDR3 is TGCGCCAGCAGCGCCCAGGGTTTGAACACTGAAGCTTTCTTT. Translation gives CASSAQGLNTEAFF.